The 20 T cell receptor beta chains listed next were all sequenced from one sample in a study of T cell repertoires in cytomegalovirus infection (dated by TCRdb to about 2019). The treatment or condition label for this specimen denotes: in vitro stimulation with specific CMV peptide epitopes to enrich CMV-specific T cells. Data came from an Illumina HiSeq 1500. The raw public data were reprocessed by TCRdb itself: fastp quality trimming at Q25, MiXCR clonotype calling, in-frame beta chains only. Entries are consolidated by CDR3 protein sequence, retaining the most common genes and DNA. Counted in this sample were hundreds of thousands of distinct CDR3 sequences; 30% to 35% of them appeared once. The ten top clones hold 9.5% to 15% of the sample. Their antigens are not known. The sequenced sample was cultured CD8+ T cells from PBMCs, obtained from culture after CMV antigen stimulation. These receptor sequences come from a human donor in good health (CMV status not recorded). Some clones in this sample may be carry-over from other donors' samples.

This chain connects TRBV6-1 to TRBJ2-3; TRBD1 agrees at 7 bases. Germline V gene data show CDR1 as MNHNS and CDR2 as SASEGT. This CDR3 comprises 16 residues. The J segment lost 5 bases and the V segment lost 2 bases, leaving 10 bases of the junction unmatched. The CDR3 DNA is TGTGCCAGCAGTGAATTGAGGACAGGTCTTATAGATACGCAGTATTTT. Translation: CASSELRTGLIDTQYF.

In regard to this clonotype: This may arise from a read error, as a much more abundant clone is one base away. V is TRBV7-8 and J is TRBJ2-5; 7 bases align to TRBD2. Germline V gene lookup returns CDR1 SGHVS and CDR2 FQNEAQ. The CDR3 consists of 16 residues. The trim removed 0 bases at V and 3 bases at J, leaving 7 bases unmatched. CDR3 in amino acids: CASSLAHLSGEETQYF. DNA for the CDR3: TGTGCCAGCAGCTTAGCGCATTTAAGCGGGGAAGAGACCCAGTACTTC.

In its sample, this clonotype was seen many times. This sequence joins TRBV7-9 and TRBJ2-1, with 8 nucleotides matching TRBD1. The CDR3 is 14 amino acids. V gave up 2 bases and J gave up 10 bases; unmatched junction bases: 7. Germline CDR1 reads SEHNR; CDR2 reads FQNEAQ (reference sequence). The DNA for the CDR3 is TGTGCCAGCAGCTTAAAGGACAGGGCGGGGGAGCAGTTCTTC. It specifies CASSLKDRAGEQFF.

In this sample, this clonotype turned up a few times. The chain carries TRBV7-2 and TRBJ2-7; D may correspond to TRBD1 or TRBD2 (5 bases each). Trimming left V 4 bases short and J 0 bases short, with 10 bases between. This CDR3 is built from 14 residues. Germline CDR1 and CDR2: SGHTA and FQGNSA. CDR3 DNA: TGTGCCAGCAGCTCGGGACGTGGCTCCTACGAGCAGTACGTC. Translating it yields CASSSGRGSYEQYV.

This clonotype was counted between two and nine times. J is TRBJ2-2 and V is TRBV4-2; TRBD1 aligns across 9 bases. Unmatched junction bases numbered 4, after V lost 0 bases and J lost 5 bases. Germline assignment: CDR1 LGHNA and CDR2 YNFKEQ. The CDR3 consists of 16 residues. This chain's CDR3 is CASSQEETGGTGELFF. The CDR3 DNA reads as TGTGCCAGCAGCCAAGAAGAGACAGGGGGGACCGGGGAGCTGTTTTTT.

This clonotype was found many times. V is TRBV7-8 and J is TRBJ1-4, with 8 bases aligning to TRBD1. There are 14 residues in the CDR3. Germline loops: CDR1 SGHVS, CDR2 FQNEAQ. The junction had 4 bases not matched to a gene; V was cut back by 5 bases and J by 5 bases. The CDR3: CASSIRGPNEKLFF. In DNA, the CDR3 is TGTGCCAGCAGCATCAGGGGGCCCAATGAAAAACTGTTTTTT.

This clonotype was counted many times. This rearrangement joins TRBV7-6 to TRBJ1-2, with D hard to call. Trimming removed 3 bases at V and 6 bases at J, with 17 bases between. The CDR3 spans 15 residues. The germline CDR1 and CDR2 sequences are SGHVS and FNYEAQ. CDR3 coding DNA: TGTGCCAGCAGCTTTTCCGGGCTGTCGGGAGATGGCTACACCTTC. This sequence encodes CASSFSGLSGDGYTF.

The chain is built from TRBV12-3 or TRBV12-4 and TRBJ2-1, with D hard to call. The CDR3 consists of 9 residues. Trimming stripped 10 bases from V and 8 bases from J, with 6 bases between. The CDR3 nucleotides are TGTGCCACCCGACATGAGCAGTTCTTC. Its protein product is CATRHEQFF.

In regard to this clonotype: A read error may explain this, as a much larger clone is one base away. The CDR3 nucleotides read TGTGCCAGCAGTGCCGGACTAGCGGGGATCAATGAGGAGTTCTTC. This translates into CASSAGLAGINEEFF. The genes are TRBV6-5 and TRBJ2-1; 12 bases fit TRBD2. The germline V gene has CDR1 MNHEY and CDR2 SVGAGI. The CDR3 is 15 amino acids.

This chain uses TRBV20-1 with TRBJ2-3, with TRBD1 matching 8 bases. Germline CDR1 and CDR2: DFQATT and SNEGSKA (reference sequence). Trimming cost V 3 bases and J 5 bases; bases outside gene matches: 10. CDR3 length: 15 amino acids. CDR3 in amino acids: CSASSGTGDIDTQYF. The CDR3 region has the DNA TGCAGTGCTAGCTCCGGGACAGGCGACATAGATACGCAGTATTTT.

The V call is TRBV20-1, the J call TRBJ1-1; D unresolved. The V and J ends lost 6 bases and 7 bases respectively, with 9 bases between them. This CDR3 is 10 amino acids long. Per germline, CDR1 DFQATT and CDR2 SNEGSKA (reference sequence). The CDR3: CSALEVEAFF. DNA of the CDR3: TGCAGTGCCCTTGAAGTTGAAGCTTTCTTT.

The chain employs TRBV7-6 and TRBJ2-7, with TRBD2 identical over 8 bases. Germline trimming cut 5 bases from V and 2 bases from J; bases unmatched to any gene: 23. The CDR3 length is 20 residues. In germline, CDR1 is SGHVS, CDR2 FNYEAQ. This CDR3 is CASSIPYGGVAGNITYEQYV. The CDR3 bases are TGTGCCAGCAGCATCCCCTACGGCGGTGTAGCGGGGAACATTACCTACGAGCAGTACGTC.

This clonotype has more than one count but fewer than ten. CDR3 DNA sequence: TGTGCCAGCAGTGCCTTGAAATCGTCGGGCTACACCTTC. Its protein product is CASSALKSSGYTF. This sequence joins TRBV6-6 and TRBJ1-2; D remains ambiguous. V lost 5 bases to trimming and J lost 8 bases, with 15 bases between them. The CDR3 runs 13 residues. Looked up from germline, CDR1 is MNHNY and CDR2 is SVGAGI (reference sequence).

The sample holds a few counts of this clonotype. This chain connects TRBV28 to TRBJ2-7; D is perhaps TRBD2 (5 bases). This CDR3 region has 14 residues. Between the trimmed V and J ends, which lost 3 bases and 2 bases, there was a span of 11 bases. In germline, CDR1 is MDHEN, CDR2 SYDVKM. CDR3 sequence: CASSFSDVPYEQYV. The CDR3 bases are TGTGCCAGCAGTTTTAGCGACGTACCCTACGAGCAGTACGTC.

This clonotype showed up just a few times. The V gene is TRBV14, the J gene TRBJ1-1, with D perhaps matching TRBD1 (5 bases). The V gene lost 2 bases and the J gene lost 4 bases, with 14 bases spanning the gap. Looked up from germline, CDR1 is SGHDN and CDR2 is FVKESK. This CDR3 has 15 residues. In DNA form, the CDR3 reads TGTGCCAGCAGCCAACTCCGGGGGGAGGGCACTGAAGCTTTCTTT. This encodes CASSQLRGEGTEAFF.

This clonotype was observed a handful of times. The chain carries TRBV19 and TRBJ2-2, with 9 bases matching TRBD2. V dropped 2 bases and J dropped 0; count of bases not matched to a gene: 10. Germline-derived CDR1 and CDR2 are LNHDA and SQIVND (reference sequence). This CDR3 spans 19 amino acids. CDR3 in DNA: TGTGCCAGTAGTATAAGGTGGGCTAGCGGGGCTTCGAACACCGGGGAGCTGTTTTTT. This translates into CASSIRWASGASNTGELFF.

The V call is TRBV7-9, the J call TRBJ2-4; D is ambiguous. The CDR3 length is 16 residues. The germline CDR1 and CDR2 sequences are SEHNR and FQNEAQ (reference sequence). The V end lost 1 base, the J end lost 0 bases, and 10 bases lay between the germline ends. The CDR3: CASSLVAELAKNIQYF. CDR3 sequence (DNA): TGTGCCAGCAGCTTAGTCGCAGAGCTAGCCAAAAACATTCAGTACTTC.

This clonotype occurred once. J is TRBJ2-7 and V is TRBV6-5; 7 bases agree with TRBD1. The V gene's germline CDR1 is MNHEY and CDR2 SVGAGI. This CDR3 is 15 amino acids long. J gave up 5 bases and V 6 bases, and 13 bases lay outside the gene matches. Here the CDR3 reads CASSQTRQGNDEQYV. The DNA for the CDR3 is TGTGCCAGCAGCCAGACCCGACAGGGAAACGACGAGCAGTACGTC.

This clonotype showed up just a few times. This chain connects TRBV7-4 to TRBJ2-5, with a tentative D call TRBD1 (5 bases). The germline V gene encodes CDR1 SGHVT and CDR2 SQSDAQ. The V end was cut by 2 bases, the J end by 4 bases, with 14 bases between. The CDR3 is 15 amino acids. This CDR3 reads CASSLIGQGGETQYF. CDR3 coding DNA: TGTGCCAGCAGCTTAATAGGCCAGGGCGGAGAGACCCAGTACTTC.

This clonotype was counted a few times. The chain has TRBV2 and TRBJ2-1; 8 bases agree with TRBD1. V lost 6 bases to trimming and J lost 5 bases; unmatched junction nucleotides: 12. CDR3 length: 16 residues. Per germline, CDR1 SNHLY and CDR2 FYNNEI. The CDR3 loop is CASRKTILTGDNEQFF. CDR3 coding DNA: TGTGCCAGCAGAAAGACTATCTTGACAGGGGACAATGAGCAGTTCTTC.